These T cell receptor beta chains were read from a single sample in a study of blood T cell repertoires in COVID-19. Method: immunoSEQ multiplex PCR; TCRdb's copy keeps in-frame clones and lacks some. The sample holds under 300,000 clones, roughly 85% seen once. What was sequenced was peripheral blood. The source of these receptors is a woman between 18 and 29 years old with acute or convalescent COVID-19. CDR3s include the opening cysteine and the closing phenylalanine or tryptophan. The D gene is left open where the match is weak. Only some rows state a clone size, as once, few, many or a class for expanded clones.

D: TRBD1
J: TRBJ2-7
V: TRBV27
length: 16
size: .
CDR3: CASSPGHWTGTYEQYF
DNA: TGTGCCAGCAGTCCGGGACATTGGACAGGGACCTACGAGCAGTACTTC

D: TRBD1
J: TRBJ2-7
V: TRBV24-1
length: 15
size: .
CDR3: CATSDSGTGNYEQYF
DNA: TGTGCCACCAGTGATTCGGGGACAGGGAACTACGAGCAGTACTTC

D: TRBD1
J: TRBJ2-1
V: TRBV5-1
length: 17
size: .
CDR3: CASSFETGQGVRNEQFF
DNA: TGCGCCAGCAGCTTCGAGACAGGACAGGGGGTTCGTAATGAGCAGTTCTTC

D: TRBD1
J: TRBJ1-2
V: TRBV6-2/TRBV6-3
length: 16
size: .
CDR3: CASSYSPTGAPDGYTF
DNA: TGTGCCAGCAGTTACAGTCCCACAGGGGCCCCGGATGGCTACACCTTC

D: .
J: TRBJ1-2
V: TRBV12-3/TRBV12-4
length: 11
size: .
CDR3: CTSSSRYGYTF
DNA: TGTACCAGCAGTTCCCGTTATGGCTACACCTTC

D: .
J: TRBJ2-3
V: TRBV6-6
length: 14
size: .
CDR3: CASSPPGNRYTQYF
DNA: TGTGCCAGCAGTCCGCCAGGAAATCGGTATACGCAGTATTTT

D: TRBD2
J: TRBJ2-1
V: TRBV6-2/TRBV6-3
length: 14
size: .
CDR3: CASSYGLDSYEQFF
DNA: TGTGCCAGCAGTTACGGACTAGACTCCTATGAGCAGTTCTTC

D: .
J: TRBJ2-2
V: TRBV7-2
length: 15
size: once
CDR3: CASRPVSANTGELFF
DNA: TGTGCCAGCAGGCCGGTTTCCGCGAACACCGGGGAGCTGTTTTTT

D: TRBD2
J: TRBJ2-7
V: TRBV27
length: 15
size: .
CDR3: CASSPTGLAGYEQYF
DNA: TGTGCCAGCAGTCCGACCGGACTAGCGGGCTACGAGCAGTACTTC

D: .
J: TRBJ1-2
V: TRBV12-3/TRBV12-4
length: 13
size: .
CDR3: CASRTDANYGYTF
DNA: TGTGCCAGCAGGACTGATGCTAACTATGGCTACACCTTC

D: .
J: TRBJ1-1
V: TRBV7-2
length: 14
size: few
CDR3: CASRTSSRGTEAFF
DNA: TGTGCCAGCAGGACCAGTTCCAGGGGCACTGAAGCTTTCTTT

D: TRBD2
J: TRBJ2-5
V: TRBV30
length: 14
size: .
CDR3: CAWSVPGGAETQYF
DNA: TGTGCCTGGAGTGTACCGGGGGGGGCAGAGACCCAGTACTTC

D: .
J: TRBJ1-4
V: TRBV28
length: 13
size: few
CDR3: CASSLFGGEKLFF
DNA: TGTGCCAGCAGTTTGTTTGGGGGGGAAAAACTGTTTTTT

D: TRBD1
J: TRBJ2-4
V: TRBV7-2
length: 16
size: .
CDR3: CASSLVGTGNKNIQYF
DNA: TGTGCCAGCAGCTTAGTTGGGACAGGAAACAAAAACATTCAGTACTTC

D: TRBD2
J: TRBJ2-2
V: TRBV29-1
length: 14
size: .
CDR3: CSVALAGVTGELFF
DNA: TGCAGCGTTGCACTAGCGGGAGTAACCGGGGAGCTGTTTTTT

D: TRBD2
J: TRBJ2-1
V: TRBV6-5
length: 15
size: .
CDR3: CASSYSSSGNNEQFF
DNA: TGTGCCAGCAGTTACTCGTCCAGCGGGAACAATGAGCAGTTCTTC

D: .
J: TRBJ2-1
V: TRBV11-3
length: 16
size: .
CDR3: CASSSGEGLFLSEQFF
DNA: TGTGCCAGCAGCTCAGGGGAGGGCCTCTTTTTAAGCGAGCAGTTCTTC

D: .
J: TRBJ2-7
V: TRBV29-1
length: 11
size: .
CDR3: CSVDIRSEQYF
DNA: TGCAGCGTGGACATTCGAAGCGAGCAGTACTTC

D: .
J: TRBJ2-7
V: TRBV7-9
length: 18
size: .
CDR3: CASSLGSSGGYLTYEQYF
DNA: TGTGCCAGCAGCTTAGGATCGAGCGGAGGCTACCTAACCTACGAGCAGTACTTC

D: .
J: TRBJ1-1
V: TRBV7-2
length: 18
size: .
CDR3: CASSRRGADSGMNTEAFF
DNA: TGTGCCAGCAGCCGTCGAGGCGCCGATAGCGGAATGAACACTGAAGCTTTCTTT

D: TRBD2
J: TRBJ2-1
V: TRBV5-4
length: 15
size: once
CDR3: CASSLVASGTDEQFF
DNA: TGTGCCAGCAGCTTGGTTGCTAGCGGGACGGATGAGCAGTTCTTC

D: .
J: TRBJ1-3
V: TRBV3-1/TRBV3-2
length: 15
size: .
CDR3: CASSQDRGKENTIYF
DNA: TGTGCCAGCAGCCAAGATCGGGGGAAGGAAAACACCATATATTTT

D: .
J: TRBJ1-1
V: TRBV5-4
length: 13
size: .
CDR3: CASSSTRGTEAFF
DNA: TGTGCCAGCAGCTCCACCCGGGGCACTGAAGCTTTCTTT

D: TRBD2
J: TRBJ2-4
V: TRBV6-5
length: 13
size: .
CDR3: CATARGNGYIQYF
DNA: TGTGCCACCGCGCGGGGGAACGGATACATTCAGTACTTC

D: TRBD1
J: TRBJ1-3
V: TRBV6-5
length: 15
size: .
CDR3: CASSRDRESGNTIYF
DNA: TGTGCCAGCAGCCGGGACAGGGAATCTGGAAACACCATATATTTT

D: TRBD1
J: TRBJ2-7
V: TRBV18
length: 15
size: few
CDR3: CASSLDRAYPYEQYF
DNA: TGTGCCAGCTCATTGGACAGGGCCTATCCCTACGAGCAGTACTTC

D: .
J: TRBJ1-3
V: TRBV7-2
length: 14
size: .
CDR3: CASSPPAARNTIYF
DNA: TGTGCCAGCAGCCCGCCGGCAGCGCGAAACACCATATATTTT

D: TRBD2
J: TRBJ2-2
V: TRBV19
length: 14
size: .
CDR3: CASSMGLATGELFF
DNA: TGTGCCAGTAGTATGGGACTAGCGACCGGGGAGCTGTTTTTT

D: TRBD2
J: TRBJ2-1
V: TRBV19
length: 15
size: .
CDR3: CASSISGGRWNEQFF
DNA: TGTGCCAGTAGTATATCTGGCGGGAGGTGGAATGAGCAGTTCTTC

D: TRBD1
J: TRBJ2-3
V: TRBV5-1
length: 14
size: .
CDR3: CASSIGTADYTQYF
DNA: TGCGCCAGCAGCATAGGGACAGCCGACTATACGCAGTATTTT

D: .
J: TRBJ2-1
V: TRBV4-3
length: 17
size: many
CDR3: CASSLTHTIPLYNEQFF
DNA: TGCGCCAGCAGCCTAACACACACGATTCCCCTCTACAATGAGCAGTTCTTC

D: TRBD2
J: TRBJ2-7
V: TRBV7-2
length: 14
size: .
CDR3: CASSPATSGGEQYF
DNA: TGTGCCAGCAGCCCTGCAACTAGCGGCGGCGAGCAGTACTTC

D: .
J: TRBJ2-3
V: TRBV19
length: 15
size: .
CDR3: CASRGDLTSTDTQYF
DNA: TGTGCCAGTAGAGGGGACTTGACTAGCACAGATACGCAGTATTTT

D: TRBD2
J: TRBJ2-1
V: TRBV18
length: 15
size: few
CDR3: CASSPGTSGPNEQFF
DNA: TGTGCCAGCTCACCAGGGACTAGCGGACCCAATGAGCAGTTCTTC

D: .
J: TRBJ2-2
V: TRBV7-9
length: 12
size: few
CDR3: CASSLVIGELFF
DNA: TGTGCCAGCAGCTTAGTTATCGGGGAGCTGTTTTTT

D: TRBD1
J: TRBJ2-1
V: TRBV7-2
length: 18
size: .
CDR3: CASSLDSYGQGPGNEQFF
DNA: TGTGCCAGCAGCTTAGATTCCTACGGACAGGGGCCGGGCAATGAGCAGTTCTTC

D: .
J: TRBJ2-7
V: TRBV27
length: 17
size: .
CDR3: CASSLEGPQGGDYEQYF
DNA: TGTGCCAGCAGTTTAGAGGGGCCACAGGGGGGGGACTACGAGCAGTACTTC